This TCR beta chain was documented in a study of cytomegalovirus exposure and HLA in healthy donors. The study's findings and limits: Most of the TCR beta V segments (in an earlier analysis) were productive either about 90% or about 30% of the time.

Points on this clone: Its antigen remains unknown.

A multiplex PCR was run with 60 Vbeta primers and 13 Jbeta primers. Assay used: immunoSEQ multiplex PCR; TCRdb lists only in-frame clones, some missing. This table has around 120,000 clones, 80% appearing once. Material: PBMCs. This TCR came from a female donor in good health and CMV-seropositive.

The CDR3 nucleotides are TGTGCCAGCAGTGAAGCGCTTCCGGGGGATACGCAGTATTTT. Translating it yields CASSEALPGDTQYF. The V call is TRBV2, the J call TRBJ2-3; D is possibly TRBD2 (5 bases). CDR3 length equals 14 residues. Trimming removed 0 bases at V and 6 bases at J, with 10 bases between. Germline V gene lookup returns CDR1 SNHLY and CDR2 FYNNEI. The full variable domain, its missing parts supplied by reference TRBV2 and TRBJ2-3, is EPEVTQTPSHQVTQMGQEVILRCVPISNHLYFYWYRQILGQKVEFLVSFYNNEISEKSEIFDDQFSVERPDGSNFTLKIRSTKLEDSAMYFCASSEALPGDTQYFGPGTRLTVL.